Detailed here is one TCR beta chain. Its antigen remains unidentified. A patient was excluded if there was uncontrolled infection, other autoimmune disease, pregnancy or lactation. This sample is part of a study of T cells in Graves' hyperthyroidism and ophthalmopathy. Study overall: Prior to any treatment, at the point of initial diagnosis, peripheral blood was collected.

The germline V and J ends were trimmed by 5 bases and 5 bases, with 18 bases remaining between them. The CDR3 covers 15 residues. Looked up from germline, CDR1 is LNHDA and CDR2 is SQIVND (reference sequence). Overall study results and limits: Most clonotypes that expanded in the thyroid above 0.001 also showed up in blood.

Amplification of TCR beta CDR3 regions was performed using RNA transcripts as template. The TCR CDR3 first-round RT-PCR relied on the HTBI primer set. TCRdb analysed the multiplex PCR reads with MiXCR anew, one entry per CDR3 protein. The table has 490,000 or so distinct CDR3 sequences, about 15% seen once; the top ten hold approximately 30%. The sample consisted of blood. The rearrangement joins TRBV19 to TRBJ1-1; D might be TRBD1 (6 bases). The clonotype comes from a woman between 25 and 40 years old with Graves' ophthalmopathy. The CDR3 protein is CASSLSGGGLTEAFF. The CDR3 DNA sequence: TGTGCCAGTAGTTTGTCCGGGGGGGGGCTAACTGAAGCTTTCTTT.